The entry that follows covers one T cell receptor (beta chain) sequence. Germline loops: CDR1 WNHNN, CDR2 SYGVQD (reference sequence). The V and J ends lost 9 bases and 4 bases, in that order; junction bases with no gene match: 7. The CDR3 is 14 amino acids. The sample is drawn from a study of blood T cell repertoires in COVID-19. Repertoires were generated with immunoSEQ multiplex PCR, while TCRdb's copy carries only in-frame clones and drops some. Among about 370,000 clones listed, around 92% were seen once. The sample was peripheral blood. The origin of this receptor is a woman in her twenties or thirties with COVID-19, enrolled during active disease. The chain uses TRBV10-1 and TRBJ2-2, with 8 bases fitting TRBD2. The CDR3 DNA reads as TGCGCCAGTGAGCCCGGGACTAGCACCGGGGAGCTGTTTTTT. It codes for CASEPGTSTGELFF.